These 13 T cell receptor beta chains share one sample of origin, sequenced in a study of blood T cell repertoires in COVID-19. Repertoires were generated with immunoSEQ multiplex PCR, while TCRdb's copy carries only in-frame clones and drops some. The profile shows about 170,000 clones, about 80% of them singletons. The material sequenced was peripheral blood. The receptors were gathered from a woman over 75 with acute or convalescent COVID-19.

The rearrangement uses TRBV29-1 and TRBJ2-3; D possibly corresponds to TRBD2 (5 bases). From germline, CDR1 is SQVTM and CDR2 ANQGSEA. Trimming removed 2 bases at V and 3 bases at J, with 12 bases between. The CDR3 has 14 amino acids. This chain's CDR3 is CSVEQLGWTDTQYF. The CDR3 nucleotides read TGCAGCGTTGAACAACTAGGGTGGACAGATACGCAGTATTTT.

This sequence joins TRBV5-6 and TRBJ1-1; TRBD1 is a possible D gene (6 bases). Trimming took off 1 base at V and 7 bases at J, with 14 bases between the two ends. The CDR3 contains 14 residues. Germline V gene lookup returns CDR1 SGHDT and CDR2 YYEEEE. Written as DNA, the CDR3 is TGTGCCAGCAGCTTGATCCAGGGGATAAATGAAGCTTTCTTT. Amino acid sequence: CASSLIQGINEAFF.

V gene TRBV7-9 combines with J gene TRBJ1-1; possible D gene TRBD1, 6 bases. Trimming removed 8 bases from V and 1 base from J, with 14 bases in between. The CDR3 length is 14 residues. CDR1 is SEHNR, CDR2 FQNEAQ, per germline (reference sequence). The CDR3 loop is CASVWGGTNTEAFF. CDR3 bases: TGTGCCAGCGTTTGGGGGGGCACGAACACTGAAGCTTTCTTT. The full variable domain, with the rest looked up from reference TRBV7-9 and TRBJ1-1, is DTGVSQNPRHKITKRGQNVTFRCDPISEHNRLYWYRQTLGQGPEFLTYFQNEAQLEKSRLLSDRFSAERPKGSFSTLEIQRTEQGDSAMYLCASVWGGTNTEAFFGQGTRLTVV.

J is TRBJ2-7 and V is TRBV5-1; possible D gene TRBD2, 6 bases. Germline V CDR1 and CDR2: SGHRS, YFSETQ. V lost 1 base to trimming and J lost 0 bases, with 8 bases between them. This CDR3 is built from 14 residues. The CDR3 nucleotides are TGCGCCAGCAGCTTGACGGGGGACTCCTACGAGCAGTACTTC. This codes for CASSLTGDSYEQYF.

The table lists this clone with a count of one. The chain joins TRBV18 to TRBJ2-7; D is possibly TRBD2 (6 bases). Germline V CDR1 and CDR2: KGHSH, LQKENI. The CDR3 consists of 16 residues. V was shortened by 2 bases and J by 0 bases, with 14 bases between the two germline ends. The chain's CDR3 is CASSPYGGEASYEQYF. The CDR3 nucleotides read TGTGCCAGCTCACCATACGGCGGGGAGGCCTCCTACGAGCAGTACTTC.

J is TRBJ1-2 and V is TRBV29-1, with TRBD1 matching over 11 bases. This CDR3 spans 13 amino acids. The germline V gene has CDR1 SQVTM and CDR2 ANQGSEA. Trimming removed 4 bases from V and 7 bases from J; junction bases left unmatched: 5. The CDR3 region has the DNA TGCAGCGTTGGAGGACAGGGGGCCAGTGGCTACACCTTC. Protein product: CSVGGQGASGYTF. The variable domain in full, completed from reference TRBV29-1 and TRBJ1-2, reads SAVISQKPSRDICQRGTSLTIQCQVDSQVTMMFWYRQQPGQSLTLIATANQGSEATYESGFVIDKFPISRPNLTFSTLTVSNMSPEDSSIYLCSVGGQGASGYTFGSGTRLTVV.

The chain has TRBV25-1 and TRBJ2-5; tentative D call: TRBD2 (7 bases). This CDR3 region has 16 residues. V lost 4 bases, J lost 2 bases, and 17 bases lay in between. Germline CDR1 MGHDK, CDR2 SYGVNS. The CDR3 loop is CASSGPGGRGQETQYF. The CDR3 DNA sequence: TGTGCCAGCAGTGGGCCCGGGGGGCGTGGGCAAGAGACCCAGTACTTC.

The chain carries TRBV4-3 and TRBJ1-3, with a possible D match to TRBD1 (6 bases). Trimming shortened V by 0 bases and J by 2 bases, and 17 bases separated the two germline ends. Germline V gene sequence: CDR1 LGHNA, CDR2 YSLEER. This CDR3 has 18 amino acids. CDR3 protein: CASSQEWGGEGAGNTIYF. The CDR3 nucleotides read TGCGCCAGCAGCCAAGAGTGGGGGGGCGAGGGGGCTGGAAACACCATATATTTT.

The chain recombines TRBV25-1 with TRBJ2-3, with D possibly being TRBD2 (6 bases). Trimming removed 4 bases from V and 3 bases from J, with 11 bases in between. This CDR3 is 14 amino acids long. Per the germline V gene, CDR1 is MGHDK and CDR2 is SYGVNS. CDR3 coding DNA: TGTGCCAGCAGTGTTAGCGGAAATACAGATACGCAGTATTTT. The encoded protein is CASSVSGNTDTQYF. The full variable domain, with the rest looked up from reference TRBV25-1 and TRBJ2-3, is EADIYQTPRYLVIGTGKKITLECSQTMGHDKMYWYQQDPGMELHLIHYSYGVNSTEKGDLSSESTVSRIRTEHFPLTLESARPSHTSQYLCASSVSGNTDTQYFGPGTRLTVL.

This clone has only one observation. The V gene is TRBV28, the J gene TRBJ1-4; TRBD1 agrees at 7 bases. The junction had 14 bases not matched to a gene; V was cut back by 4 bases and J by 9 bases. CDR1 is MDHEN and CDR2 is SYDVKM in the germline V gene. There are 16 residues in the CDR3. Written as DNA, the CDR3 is TGTGCCAGCAGTTCCGACCGGAGACAGGGAGTGAAAAAACTGTTTTTT. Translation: CASSSDRRQGVKKLFF. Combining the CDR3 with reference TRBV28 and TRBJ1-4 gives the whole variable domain DVKVTQSSRYLVKRTGEKVFLECVQDMDHENMFWYRQDPGLGLRLIYFSYDVKMKEKGDIPEGYSVSREKKERFSLILESASTNQTSMYLCASSSDRRQGVKKLFFGSGTQLSVL.

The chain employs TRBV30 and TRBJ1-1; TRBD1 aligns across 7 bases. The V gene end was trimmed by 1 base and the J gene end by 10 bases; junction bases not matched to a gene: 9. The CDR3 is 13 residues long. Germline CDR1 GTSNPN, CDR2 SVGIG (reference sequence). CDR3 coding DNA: TGTGCCTGGAGTGCTTACAGGGGAATAGGAGCTTTCTTT. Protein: CAWSAYRGIGAFF.

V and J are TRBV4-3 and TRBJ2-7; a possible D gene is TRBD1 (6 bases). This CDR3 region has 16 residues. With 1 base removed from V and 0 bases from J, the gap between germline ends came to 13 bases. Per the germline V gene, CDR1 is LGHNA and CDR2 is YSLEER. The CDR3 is CASSQVAGAYSYEQYF. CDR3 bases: TGCGCCAGCAGCCAAGTGGCAGGGGCCTACTCCTACGAGCAGTACTTC.

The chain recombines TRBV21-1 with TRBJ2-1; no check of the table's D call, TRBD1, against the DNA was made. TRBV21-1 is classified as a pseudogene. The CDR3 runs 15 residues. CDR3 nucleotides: TGTGCCAGCAGCAAAGGTCAACAGCCCTACAATGAGCAGTTCTTC. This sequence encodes CASSKGQQPYNEQFF.